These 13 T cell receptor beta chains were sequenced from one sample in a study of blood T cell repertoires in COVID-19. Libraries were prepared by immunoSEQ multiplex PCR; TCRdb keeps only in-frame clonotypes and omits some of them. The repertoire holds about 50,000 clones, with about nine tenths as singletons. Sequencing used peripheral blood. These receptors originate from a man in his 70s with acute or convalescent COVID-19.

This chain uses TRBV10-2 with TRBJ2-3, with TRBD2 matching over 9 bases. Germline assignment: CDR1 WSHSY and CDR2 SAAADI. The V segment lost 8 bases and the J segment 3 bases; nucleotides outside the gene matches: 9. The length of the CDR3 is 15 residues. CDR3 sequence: CASRDSGSRTDTQYF. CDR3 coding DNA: TGCGCCAGCCGCGATAGCGGGAGTAGGACAGATACGCAGTATTTT.

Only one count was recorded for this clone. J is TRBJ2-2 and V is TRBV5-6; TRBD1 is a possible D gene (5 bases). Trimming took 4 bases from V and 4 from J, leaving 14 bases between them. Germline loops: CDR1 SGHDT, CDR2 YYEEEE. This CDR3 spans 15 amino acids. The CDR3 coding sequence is TGTGCCAGCAGCGGCGCCTCAGGGTTCACCGGGGAGCTGTTTTTT. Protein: CASSGASGFTGELFF.

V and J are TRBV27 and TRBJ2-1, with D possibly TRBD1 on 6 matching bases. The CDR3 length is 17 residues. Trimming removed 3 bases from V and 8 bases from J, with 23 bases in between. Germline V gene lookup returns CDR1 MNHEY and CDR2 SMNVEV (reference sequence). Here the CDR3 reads CASSFSGGQQGRDEQFF. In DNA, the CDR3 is TGTGCCAGCAGTTTTTCCGGCGGACAGCAGGGTCGCGATGAGCAGTTCTTC.

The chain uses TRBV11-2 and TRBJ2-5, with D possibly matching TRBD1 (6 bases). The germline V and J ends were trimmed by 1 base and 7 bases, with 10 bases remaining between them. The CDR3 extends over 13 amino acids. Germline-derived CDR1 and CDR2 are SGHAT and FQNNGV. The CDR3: CASSLAGVVTQYF. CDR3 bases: TGTGCCAGCAGCTTAGCAGGGGTTGTGACCCAGTACTTC.

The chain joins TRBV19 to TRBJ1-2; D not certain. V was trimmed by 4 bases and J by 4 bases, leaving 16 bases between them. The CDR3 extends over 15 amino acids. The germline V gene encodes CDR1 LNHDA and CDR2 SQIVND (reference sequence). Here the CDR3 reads CASSTPPVQSYGYTF. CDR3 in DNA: TGTGCCAGTAGTACCCCCCCGGTACAGAGCTATGGCTACACCTTC.

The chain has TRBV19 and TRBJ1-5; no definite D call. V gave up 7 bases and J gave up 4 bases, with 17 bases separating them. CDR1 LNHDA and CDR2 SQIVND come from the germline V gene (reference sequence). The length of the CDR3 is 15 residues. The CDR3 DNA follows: TGTGCCAGTAAGGCCGATCGGGGAGCAAATCAGCCCCAGCATTTT. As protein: CASKADRGANQPQHF.

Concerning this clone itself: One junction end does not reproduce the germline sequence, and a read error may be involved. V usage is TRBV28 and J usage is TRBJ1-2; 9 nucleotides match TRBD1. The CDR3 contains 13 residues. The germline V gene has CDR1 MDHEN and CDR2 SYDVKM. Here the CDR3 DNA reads TGTGCCAGCAGTACAGGGGGCGACTACGGCTACACCTTC. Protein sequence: CASSTGGDYGYTF.

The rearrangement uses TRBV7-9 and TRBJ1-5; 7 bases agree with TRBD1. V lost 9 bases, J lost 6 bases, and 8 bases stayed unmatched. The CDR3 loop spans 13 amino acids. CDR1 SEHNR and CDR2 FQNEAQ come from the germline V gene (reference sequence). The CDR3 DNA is TGTGCCAGTTTAGGACAGGCCGGTCAGCCCCAGCATTTT. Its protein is CASLGQAGQPQHF.

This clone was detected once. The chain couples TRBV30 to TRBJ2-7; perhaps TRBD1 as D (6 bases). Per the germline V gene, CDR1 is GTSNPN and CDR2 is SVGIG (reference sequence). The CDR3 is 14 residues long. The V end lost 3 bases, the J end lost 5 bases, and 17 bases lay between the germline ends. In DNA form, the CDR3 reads TGTGCCTGGAGGATTTTGGCAGGGGCCAACGAGCAGTACTTC. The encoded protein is CAWRILAGANEQYF.

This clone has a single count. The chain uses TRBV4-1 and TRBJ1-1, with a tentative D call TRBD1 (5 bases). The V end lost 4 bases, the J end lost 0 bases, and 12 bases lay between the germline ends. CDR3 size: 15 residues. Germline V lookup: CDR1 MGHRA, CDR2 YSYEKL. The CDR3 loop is CASSLSGTLNTEAFF. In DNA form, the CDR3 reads TGCGCCAGCAGCCTTTCCGGGACTTTGAACACTGAAGCTTTCTTT.

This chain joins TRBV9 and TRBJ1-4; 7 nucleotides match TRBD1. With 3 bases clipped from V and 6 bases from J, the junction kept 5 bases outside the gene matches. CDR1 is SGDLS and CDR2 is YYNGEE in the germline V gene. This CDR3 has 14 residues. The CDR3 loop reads CASSAGTVDEKLFF. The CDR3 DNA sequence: TGTGCCAGCAGCGCCGGGACAGTGGATGAAAAACTGTTTTTT.

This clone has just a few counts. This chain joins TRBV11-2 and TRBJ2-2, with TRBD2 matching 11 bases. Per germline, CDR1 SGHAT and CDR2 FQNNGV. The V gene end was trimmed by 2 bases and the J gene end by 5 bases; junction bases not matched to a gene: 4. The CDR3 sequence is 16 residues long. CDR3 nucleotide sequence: TGTGCCAGCAGCTTACTAGCGGGAGGTGATACCGGGGAGCTGTTTTTT. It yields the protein CASSLLAGGDTGELFF.

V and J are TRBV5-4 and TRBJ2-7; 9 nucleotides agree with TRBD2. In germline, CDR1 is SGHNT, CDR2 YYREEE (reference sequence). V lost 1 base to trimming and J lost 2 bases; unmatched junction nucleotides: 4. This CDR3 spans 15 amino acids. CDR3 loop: CASSLSGGRAYEQYF. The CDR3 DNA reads TGTGCCAGCAGCTTGTCCGGCGGGAGGGCCTACGAGCAGTACTTC. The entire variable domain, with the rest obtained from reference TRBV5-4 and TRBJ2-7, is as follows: ETGVTQSPTHLIKTRGQQVTLRCSSQSGHNTVSWYQQALGQGPQFIFQYYREEENGRGNFPPRFSGLQFPNYSSELNVNALELDDSALYLCASSLSGGRAYEQYFGPGTRLTVT.